What follows are 15 T cell receptor beta chains derived from one specimen sequenced in a study of identical twins. Each CDR3 protein is one row after TCRdb ran MiXCR on the 5' RACE reads. Of roughly 260,000 distinct CDR3 sequences detected, 11% to 15% appear once; the ten largest clones hold 8.8%. The sample was memory (CD45RO+) T cells sorted from blood. The origin of the receptors is a woman younger than 30 in good health.

This clonotype came up many times. This chain links TRBV7-6 with TRBJ2-7, with TRBD1 identical over 9 bases. The germline V gene has CDR1 SGHVS and CDR2 FNYEAQ. V lost 5 bases and J lost 7; bases outside the gene matches: 12. The CDR3 sequence is 15 residues long. The CDR3 DNA reads TGTGCCAGCAGCCCTCCGGGACAGGGTCAAAGTGAGCAGTACTTC. Translating gives CASSPPGQGQSEQYF.

This clonotype was seen a few times. The rearrangement joins TRBV3-1 to TRBJ2-3, with D uncertain. CDR3 length: 15 amino acids. CDR1 LGHDT and CDR2 YNNKEL come from the germline V gene (reference sequence). V was clipped by 1 base and J by 3 bases, with 11 bases between them. The CDR3 here is CASSQAPTPTDTQYF. The CDR3 region has the DNA TGTGCCAGCAGCCAAGCTCCTACGCCGACAGATACGCAGTATTTT.

This chain uses TRBV9 with TRBJ2-2, with D unresolved. The CDR3 length is 13 residues. Germline V gene lookup returns CDR1 SGDLS and CDR2 YYNGEE. Trimming pared 0 bases from V and 7 bases from J, leaving 7 bases between. This CDR3 is CASSVEGGGELFF. CDR3 DNA: TGTGCCAGCAGCGTAGAGGGTGGCGGGGAGCTGTTTTTT.

There are a few counts of this clonotype. The V call is TRBV7-9, the J call TRBJ2-5, with 11 bases matching TRBD2. The germline V gene has CDR1 SEHNR and CDR2 FQNEAQ (reference sequence). V shed 3 bases, J shed 5 bases, and the junction held 5 bases outside the gene matches. There are 15 residues in the CDR3. The CDR3 protein is CASSFHSGGAETQYF. The DNA of the CDR3 is TGTGCCAGCAGCTTTCATAGCGGGGGGGCCGAGACCCAGTACTTC.

This clonotype was seen a handful of times. The chain links TRBV5-1 to TRBJ2-2; the D is unclear. V lost 0 bases and J lost 7, with 10 bases in between. Germline CDR1 reads SGHRS; CDR2 reads YFSETQ. This CDR3 region has 14 residues. The CDR3 sequence: CASSLDPMGGELFF. The CDR3 DNA sequence: TGCGCCAGCAGCTTGGACCCTATGGGCGGGGAGCTGTTTTTT.

This clonotype was counted a few times. The chain joins TRBV4-2 to TRBJ2-3; TRBD1 aligns across 8 bases. V shed 4 bases, J shed 2 bases, and the junction held 5 bases outside the gene matches. The CDR3 sequence is 15 residues long. Germline loops: CDR1 LGHNA, CDR2 YNFKEQ. This chain's CDR3 is CASSLRQGNTDTQYF. Here the CDR3 DNA reads TGTGCCAGCAGCCTTAGACAGGGGAACACAGATACGCAGTATTTT.

There are a few counts of this clonotype. The CDR3 nucleotides read TGCAGTGCCTACCTTAGGGGTGAGCAGTTCTTC. This gives the protein CSAYLRGEQFF. This chain uses TRBV20-1 with TRBJ2-1; D might be TRBD1 (5 bases). Per the germline V gene, CDR1 is DFQATT and CDR2 is SNEGSKA (reference sequence). This CDR3 is built from 11 residues. V was shortened by 6 bases and J by 9 bases, with 12 bases between the two germline ends.

At least ten counts were recorded for this clonotype. The chain employs TRBV6-5 and TRBJ2-1; 15 bases match TRBD2. CDR3 length equals 16 residues. V gave up 4 bases and J gave up 10 bases; unmatched junction bases: 8. CDR1 is MNHEY, CDR2 SVGAGI, per germline. CDR3 sequence (DNA): TGTGCCAGCAGTTCCGGGACTAGCGGGAGGTTAAAGGAGCAGTTCTTC. It encodes CASSSGTSGRLKEQFF.

The chain is built from TRBV4-1 and TRBJ1-2; D is unclear. Trimming took 1 base from V and 1 from J, leaving 4 bases between them. This CDR3 has 13 amino acids. The germline V gene encodes CDR1 MGHRA and CDR2 YSYEKL. The CDR3 sequence is CASSQVRNYGYTF. Written as DNA, the CDR3 is TGCGCCAGCAGCCAAGTACGTAACTATGGCTACACCTTC.

This clonotype came up a few times. This chain joins TRBV7-2 and TRBJ2-2, with D tentatively TRBD1 (5 bases). CDR1 and CDR2 from the germline V gene are SGHTA and FQGNSA. With 3 bases removed from V and 0 bases from J, the gap between germline ends came to 8 bases. This CDR3 spans 15 amino acids. CDR3 region: CASSLRQSNTGELFF. The CDR3, as DNA: TGTGCCAGCAGCTTGCGACAGTCGAACACCGGGGAGCTGTTTTTT.

The genes are TRBV7-9 and TRBJ1-1; no clear D gene. The CDR3 runs to 14 residues. Germline V CDR1 and CDR2: SEHNR, FQNEAQ (reference sequence). The V gene lost 5 bases and the J gene lost 6 bases, with 16 bases spanning the gap. The CDR3 region is CASSKGSYLAEAFF. DNA of the CDR3: TGTGCCAGCAGCAAGGGATCTTATCTCGCTGAAGCTTTCTTT.

The V call is TRBV4-3, the J call TRBJ2-7; D possibly matches TRBD1 or TRBD2 (5 bases each). V was trimmed by 1 base and J by 7 bases, leaving 14 bases between them. CDR3 length: 14 amino acids. The germline CDR1 and CDR2 sequences are LGHNA and YSLEER. As DNA, the CDR3 is TGCGCCAGCAGCCAAGGTGCAGGGACGGGGGAGCAGTACTTC. It encodes CASSQGAGTGEQYF.

The chain couples TRBV29-1 to TRBJ1-2, with D possibly being TRBD1 (5 bases). The CDR3 runs to 17 residues. Between the trimmed V and J ends, which lost 5 bases and 2 bases, there was a span of 24 bases. The germline V gene has CDR1 SQVTM and CDR2 ANQGSEA. In nucleotides, the CDR3 is TGCAGCGTTCCCGTGAGTCCAGCGGGACTCTTAAACTATGGCTACACCTTC. The encoded protein is CSVPVSPAGLLNYGYTF.

This clonotype appeared a few times. The chain joins TRBV29-1 to TRBJ1-4; D is unresolved. The V end lost 0 bases, the J end lost 5 bases, and 1 base lay between the germline ends. The CDR3 contains 11 residues. Looked up from germline, CDR1 is SQVTM and CDR2 is ANQGSEA. This CDR3 is CSVEENEKLFF. The CDR3 bases are TGCAGCGTTGAAGAGAATGAAAAACTGTTTTTT.

This clonotype was observed a handful of times. The chain recombines TRBV7-3 with TRBJ2-5; D call uncertain. With 2 bases removed from V and 2 bases from J, the gap between germline ends came to 9 bases. From germline, CDR1 is SGHTA and CDR2 FQGTGA. There are 14 residues in the CDR3. CDR3 loop: CASSLVGFQETQYF. The CDR3 DNA is TGTGCCAGCAGCTTAGTGGGATTTCAAGAGACCCAGTACTTC.